The clone carrying this T cell receptor beta chain was detected only a few times. The antigen is not known. Over chemoradiotherapy, repertoires were sampled more than once. Data came from immunoSEQ multiplex PCR; TCRdb stores just in-frame clones and leaves some out. Of 13,000 or so clones listed, approximately 87% were seen once; the top ten hold about 2.2%. This sample is part of a study of chemoradiotherapy in HPV16-positive cancers. Study at large: Candidate HPV-specific clones and shared TCR motifs came from a couple of HPV16-positive patients.

Points from the study as a whole: During treatment, candidate HPV-specific clones and E7-related motifs expanded in tumor.

V lost 5 bases and J lost 4; bases outside the gene matches: 10. There are 15 residues in the CDR3. CDR1 is SNHLY, CDR2 FYNNEI, per germline. The sample here was blood, taken from a patient who underwent chemoradiotherapy. The chain employs TRBV2 and TRBJ1-1, with 7 bases fitting TRBD1. The clonotype comes from a human donor with HPV-associated anogenital cancer. The CDR3 protein is CASSIRDSGITEAFF. The CDR3 DNA reads TGTGCCAGCAGTATCCGGGACAGCGGGATCACTGAAGCTTTCTTT.